Shown below are 13 T cell receptor beta chains from a single sample sequenced in a study of beta chain features in type 1 diabetes. The whole isolated RNA underwent reverse transcription, so sequencing captured expressed TCRB transcripts. The protocol was immunoSEQ multiplex PCR, while the TCRdb copy is restricted to in-frame clones and leaves out a portion. The table includes 620,000 or so clones, less than 20% detected once. The specimen was naive CD4+ T cells from blood. These receptors originate from a man aged 18 to 35 in good health.

This clone was seen more than once but under ten times. The gene calls are TRBV5-6 and TRBJ1-2; the match to TRBD1 covers 9 bases. This CDR3 has 17 residues. Germline V gene sequence: CDR1 SGHDT, CDR2 YYEEEE. Trimming at V came to 0 bases and at J to 7 bases, leaving 13 bases not matched to a gene. The DNA for the CDR3 is TGTGCCAGCAGCTTGGCAATTGGGACAGGGATTATCGGTGGCTACACCTTC. This encodes CASSLAIGTGIIGGYTF.

This clone occurred a few times. J is TRBJ1-1 and V is TRBV19; TRBD1 is a possible D gene (5 bases). V gave up 5 bases and J gave up 5 bases, with 18 bases separating them. This CDR3 contains 15 residues. CDR1 is LNHDA, CDR2 SQIVND, per germline (reference sequence). CDR3 in amino acids: CASSPPRGWGTEAFF. DNA for the CDR3: TGTGCCAGTAGTCCTCCCCGGGGCTGGGGGACTGAAGCTTTCTTT.

In this sample, this clone turned up a few times. The rearrangement uses TRBV1 and TRBJ2-7; TRBD2 reflects the table's D call only, with no check against the DNA. TRBV1 is annotated as a pseudogene. The CDR3 runs 17 residues. The CDR3 loop is CTSRRGSGNTSSYEQYF. The CDR3 coding sequence is TGCACCAGCAGACGGGGTAGCGGGAACACTAGCTCCTACGAGCAGTACTTC.

The chain couples TRBV28 to TRBJ1-1, with 8 bases lining up with TRBD1. The V gene end was trimmed by 2 bases and the J gene end by 4 bases; junction bases not matched to a gene: 3. Germline CDR1 and CDR2: MDHEN and SYDVKM. The CDR3 is made up of 14 amino acids. The CDR3, as DNA: TGTGCCAGCAGTTTACCACAGGGGGTCACTGAAGCTTTCTTT. It codes for CASSLPQGVTEAFF.

This clone was counted between two and nine times. V gene TRBV7-6 combines with J gene TRBJ2-7; 7 nucleotides match TRBD1. Germline values: CDR1 SGHVS, CDR2 FNYEAQ. The V gene end was trimmed by 5 bases and the J gene end by 6 bases; junction bases not matched to a gene: 10. There are 14 residues in the CDR3. CDR3 in amino acids: CASSTPGQSSEQYF. The CDR3 bases are TGTGCCAGCAGCACGCCGGGACAGAGCTCCGAGCAGTACTTC.

This clone has only a few counts. The chain recombines TRBV19 with TRBJ1-1; 8 bases fit TRBD1. Per germline, CDR1 LNHDA and CDR2 SQIVND (reference sequence). The CDR3 loop spans 17 amino acids. V shed 5 bases and J 0 bases; nucleotides not matched to a gene: 11. The CDR3, as DNA: TGTGCCAGTAGTCGGACAGGGTTTTCCCCCCTGAACACTGAAGCTTTCTTT. Its translation: CASSRTGFSPLNTEAFF.

The chain combines TRBV29-1 with TRBJ2-2; D perhaps matches TRBD1 (6 bases). V lost 4 bases and J lost 0, with 12 bases in between. Per the germline V gene, CDR1 is SQVTM and CDR2 is ANQGSEA. The CDR3 has 15 residues. The chain's CDR3 is CSVGGTSANTGELFF. Here the CDR3 DNA reads TGCAGCGTTGGGGGGACATCCGCGAACACCGGGGAGCTGTTTTTT.

The table lists this clone with a few counts. The chain uses TRBV4-1 and TRBJ2-5, with TRBD1 matching 9 bases. With 0 bases clipped from V and 5 bases from J, the junction kept 7 bases outside the gene matches. CDR1 and CDR2 from the germline V gene are MGHRA and YSYEKL. The CDR3 is 16 residues long. CDR3: CASSQDTGGLRETQYF. In DNA, the CDR3 is TGCGCCAGCAGCCAAGATACAGGGGGCCTTCGGGAGACCCAGTACTTC.

The table lists this clone with a count of one. The V and J genes are TRBV9 and TRBJ1-6; the D gene is possibly TRBD1 (6 bases). Trimming left V 2 bases short and J 6 bases short, with 12 bases between. The CDR3 runs to 15 residues. Germline V gene lookup returns CDR1 SGDLS and CDR2 YYNGEE. The CDR3 loop reads CASSVGQNGNSPLHF. The DNA of the CDR3 is TGTGCCAGCAGCGTCGGACAGAATGGTAATTCACCCCTCCACTTT.

This clone was detected a few times. The chain links TRBV28 to TRBJ2-1; 11 bases fit TRBD1. Germline lookup yields CDR1 MDHEN and CDR2 SYDVKM. J was trimmed by 8 bases and V by 4 bases; bases with no gene match: 10. The CDR3 spans 16 residues. The CDR3 here is CASSSPWTGGIYEQFF. CDR3 DNA: TGTGCCAGCAGTTCGCCCTGGACAGGGGGCATCTATGAGCAGTTCTTC.

The chain has TRBV2 and TRBJ1-2; maybe TRBD1 (5 bases). Germline lookup yields CDR1 SNHLY and CDR2 FYNNEI. V lost 8 bases, J lost 5 bases, and 15 bases lay in between. This CDR3 is built from 13 residues. The CDR3 is CASVRDFVYGYTF. As DNA, the CDR3 is TGTGCCAGCGTCAGGGATTTCGTTTATGGCTACACCTTC.

In this sample, this clone turned up a few times. The gene calls are TRBV9 and TRBJ1-1, with a possible D match to TRBD1 (5 bases). Trimming shortened V by 0 bases and J by 2 bases, and 17 bases separated the two germline ends. Germline CDR1 reads SGDLS; CDR2 reads YYNGEE. This CDR3 contains 17 residues. The CDR3 here is CASSVVRGATQNTEAFF. The CDR3, as DNA: TGTGCCAGCAGCGTAGTAAGGGGAGCCACCCAAAACACTGAAGCTTTCTTT.

This clone was seen more than once but under ten times. An end of the junction does not agree with germline; a read error may underlie this. The V call is TRBV7-2, the J call TRBJ2-3; D is undetermined. CDR3 length: 12 amino acids. Germline V gene lookup returns CDR1 SGHTA and CDR2 FQGNSA. The DNA of the CDR3 is TGTGCCAGCACCTTAAGAGGCCATACGCAGTATTTT. It encodes CASTLRGHTQYF.